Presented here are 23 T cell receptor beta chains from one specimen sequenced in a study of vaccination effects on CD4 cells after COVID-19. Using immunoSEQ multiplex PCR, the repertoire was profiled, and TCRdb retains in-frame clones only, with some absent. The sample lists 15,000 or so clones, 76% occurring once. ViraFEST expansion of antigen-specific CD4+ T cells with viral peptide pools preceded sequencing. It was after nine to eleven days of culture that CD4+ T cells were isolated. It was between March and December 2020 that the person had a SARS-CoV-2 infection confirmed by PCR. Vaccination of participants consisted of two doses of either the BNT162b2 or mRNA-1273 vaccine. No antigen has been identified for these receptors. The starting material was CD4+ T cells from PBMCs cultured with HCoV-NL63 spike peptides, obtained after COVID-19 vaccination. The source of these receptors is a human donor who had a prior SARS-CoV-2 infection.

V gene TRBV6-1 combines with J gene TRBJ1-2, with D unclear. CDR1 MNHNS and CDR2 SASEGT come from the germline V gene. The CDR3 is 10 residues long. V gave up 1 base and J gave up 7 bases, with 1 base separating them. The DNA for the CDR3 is TGTGCCAGCAGTGAAGTTGGCTACACCTTC. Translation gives CASSEVGYTF.

The CDR3 DNA is TGTGCCAGCAGCGGAGACAGGGGGCGAGAGACCCAGTACTTC. This encodes CASSGDRGRETQYF. This chain links TRBV7-2 with TRBJ2-5, with 10 bases identical to TRBD1. CDR1 SGHTA and CDR2 FQGNSA come from the germline V gene. Trimming removed 5 bases from V and 4 bases from J; junction bases left unmatched: 4. This CDR3 is built from 14 residues. Full variable domain (missing parts from reference TRBV7-2 and TRBJ2-5): GAGVSQSPSNKVTEKGKDVELRCDPISGHTALYWYRQSLGQGLEFLIYFQGNSAPDKSGLPSDRFSAERTGGSVSTLTIQRTQQEDSAVYLCASSGDRGRETQYFGPGTRLLVL.

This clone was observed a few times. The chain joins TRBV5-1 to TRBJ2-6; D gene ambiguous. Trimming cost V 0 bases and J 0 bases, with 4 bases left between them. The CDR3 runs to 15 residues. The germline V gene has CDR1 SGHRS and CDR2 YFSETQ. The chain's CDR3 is CASSLVSSGANVLTF. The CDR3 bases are TGCGCCAGCAGCTTGGTCAGCTCTGGGGCCAACGTCCTGACTTTC.

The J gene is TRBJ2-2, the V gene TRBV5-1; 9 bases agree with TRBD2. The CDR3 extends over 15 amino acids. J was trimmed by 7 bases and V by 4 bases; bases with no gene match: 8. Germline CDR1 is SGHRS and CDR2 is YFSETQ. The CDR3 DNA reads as TGCGCCAGCAGCATGACCGGGACTAGCATCGGGGAGCTGTTTTTT. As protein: CASSMTGTSIGELFF. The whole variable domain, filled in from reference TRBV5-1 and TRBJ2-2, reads KAGVTQTPRYLIKTRGQQVTLSCSPISGHRSVSWYQQTPGQGLQFLFEYFSETQRNKGNFPGRFSGRQFSNSRSEMNVSTLELGDSALYLCASSMTGTSIGELFFGEGSRLTVL.

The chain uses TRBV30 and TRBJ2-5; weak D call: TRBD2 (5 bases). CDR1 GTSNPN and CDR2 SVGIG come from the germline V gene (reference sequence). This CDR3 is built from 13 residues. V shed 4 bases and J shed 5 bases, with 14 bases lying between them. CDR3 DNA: TGTGCCTGGACGGACGGTTCGGGGGAGACCCAGTACTTC. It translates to CAWTDGSGETQYF.

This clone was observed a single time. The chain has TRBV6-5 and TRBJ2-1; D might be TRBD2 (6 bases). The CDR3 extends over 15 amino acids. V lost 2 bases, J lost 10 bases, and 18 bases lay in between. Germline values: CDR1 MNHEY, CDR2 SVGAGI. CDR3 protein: CASSYARGSQREQFF. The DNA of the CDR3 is TGTGCCAGCAGTTACGCCCGGGGGTCGCAGCGGGAGCAGTTCTTC.

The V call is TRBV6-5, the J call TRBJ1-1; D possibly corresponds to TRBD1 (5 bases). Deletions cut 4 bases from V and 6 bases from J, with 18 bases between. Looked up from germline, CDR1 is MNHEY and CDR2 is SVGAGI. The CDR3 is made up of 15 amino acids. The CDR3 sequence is CASSSRVGQLAEAFF. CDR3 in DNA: TGTGCCAGCAGTTCGCGGGTGGGGCAGTTGGCTGAAGCTTTCTTT.

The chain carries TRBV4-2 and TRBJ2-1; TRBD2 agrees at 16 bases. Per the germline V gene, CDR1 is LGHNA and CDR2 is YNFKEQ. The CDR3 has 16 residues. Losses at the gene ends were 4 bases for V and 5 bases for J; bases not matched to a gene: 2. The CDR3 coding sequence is TGTGCCAGCAGCCGAGGGACTAGCGGGAGGGACAATGAGCAGTTCTTC. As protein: CASSRGTSGRDNEQFF.

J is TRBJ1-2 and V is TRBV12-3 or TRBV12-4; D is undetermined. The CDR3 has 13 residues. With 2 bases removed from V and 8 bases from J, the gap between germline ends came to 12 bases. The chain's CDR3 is CASSLRRTGGYTF. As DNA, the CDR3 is TGTGCCAGCAGTTTAAGGAGGACGGGGGGCTACACCTTC.

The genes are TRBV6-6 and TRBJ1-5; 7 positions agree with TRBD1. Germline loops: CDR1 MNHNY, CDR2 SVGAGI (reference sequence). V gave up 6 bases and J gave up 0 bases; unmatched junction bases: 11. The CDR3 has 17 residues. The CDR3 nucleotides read TGTGCCAGCAGACGACGACAGGGCGTGTATAGCAATCAGCCCCAGCATTTT. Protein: CASRRRQGVYSNQPQHF.

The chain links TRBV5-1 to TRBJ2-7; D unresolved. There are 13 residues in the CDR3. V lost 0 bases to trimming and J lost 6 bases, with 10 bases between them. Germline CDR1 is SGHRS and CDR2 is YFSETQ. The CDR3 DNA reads TGCGCCAGCAGCTTGGGGTTTCGGGCCGAGCAGTACTTC. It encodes CASSLGFRAEQYF.

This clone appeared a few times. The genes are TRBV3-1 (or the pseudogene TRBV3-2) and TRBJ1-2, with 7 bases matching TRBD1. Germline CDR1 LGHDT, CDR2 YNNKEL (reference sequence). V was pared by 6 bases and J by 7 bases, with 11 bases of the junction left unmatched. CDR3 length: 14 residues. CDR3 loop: CASSPLDRDGGYTF. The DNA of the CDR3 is TGTGCCAGCAGTCCTCTTGACAGGGATGGTGGCTACACCTTC.

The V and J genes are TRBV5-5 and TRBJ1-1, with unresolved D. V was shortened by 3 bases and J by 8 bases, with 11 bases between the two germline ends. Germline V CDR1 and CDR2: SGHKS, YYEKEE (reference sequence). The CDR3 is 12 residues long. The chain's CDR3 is CASSSPNLEAFF. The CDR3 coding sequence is TGTGCCAGCAGCTCGCCAAACCTAGAAGCTTTCTTT.

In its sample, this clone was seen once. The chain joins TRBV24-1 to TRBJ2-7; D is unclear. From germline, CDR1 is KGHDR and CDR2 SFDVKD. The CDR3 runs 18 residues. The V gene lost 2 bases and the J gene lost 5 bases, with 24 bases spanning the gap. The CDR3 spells CATSDSPTDSPGSHEQYF. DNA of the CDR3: TGTGCCACCAGTGATTCACCGACCGACTCCCCTGGGTCCCACGAGCAGTACTTC.

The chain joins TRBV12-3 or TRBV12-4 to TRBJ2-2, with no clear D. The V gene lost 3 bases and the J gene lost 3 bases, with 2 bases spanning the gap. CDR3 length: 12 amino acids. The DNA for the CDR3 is TGTGCCAGCAGTTTCCACACCGGGGAGCTGTTTTTT. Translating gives CASSFHTGELFF.

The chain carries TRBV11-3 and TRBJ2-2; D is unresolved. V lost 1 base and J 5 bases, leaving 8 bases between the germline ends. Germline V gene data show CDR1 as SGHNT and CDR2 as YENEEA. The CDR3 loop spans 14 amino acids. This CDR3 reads CASSLGEFTGELFF. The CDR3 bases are TGTGCCAGCAGCTTAGGGGAATTTACCGGGGAGCTGTTTTTT. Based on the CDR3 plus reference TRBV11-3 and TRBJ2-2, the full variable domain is EAGVVQSPRYKIIEKKQPVAFWCNPISGHNTLYWYLQNLGQGPELLIRYENEEAVDDSQLPKDRFSAERLKGVDSTLKIQPAELGDSAVYLCASSLGEFTGELFFGEGSRLTVL.

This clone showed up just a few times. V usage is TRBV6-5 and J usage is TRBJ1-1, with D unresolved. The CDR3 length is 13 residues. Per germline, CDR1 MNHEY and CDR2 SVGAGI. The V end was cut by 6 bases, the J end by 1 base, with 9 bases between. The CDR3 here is CASSVTRNTEAFF. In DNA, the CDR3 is TGTGCCAGCAGCGTAACACGGAACACTGAAGCTTTCTTT.

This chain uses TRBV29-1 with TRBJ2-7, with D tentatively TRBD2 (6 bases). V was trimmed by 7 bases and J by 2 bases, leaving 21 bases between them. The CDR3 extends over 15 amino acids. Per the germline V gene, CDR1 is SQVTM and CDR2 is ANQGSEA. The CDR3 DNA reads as TGCAGCGCCCGGGACTCTCACCTTTCTACCTACGAGCAGTACTTC. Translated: CSARDSHLSTYEQYF.

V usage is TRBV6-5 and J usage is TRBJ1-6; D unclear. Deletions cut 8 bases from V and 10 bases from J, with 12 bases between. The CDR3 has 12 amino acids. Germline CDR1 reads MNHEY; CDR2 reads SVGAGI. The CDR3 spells CASRTAESPLHF. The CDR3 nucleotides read TGTGCCAGCCGGACGGCAGAGTCACCCCTCCACTTT.

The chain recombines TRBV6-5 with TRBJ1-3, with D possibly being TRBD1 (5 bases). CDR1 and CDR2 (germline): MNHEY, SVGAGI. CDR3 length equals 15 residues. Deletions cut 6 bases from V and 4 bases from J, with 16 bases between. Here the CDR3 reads CASRPGRTTGNTIYF. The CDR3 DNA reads TGTGCCAGCAGACCCGGGAGGACAACCGGAAACACCATATATTTT.

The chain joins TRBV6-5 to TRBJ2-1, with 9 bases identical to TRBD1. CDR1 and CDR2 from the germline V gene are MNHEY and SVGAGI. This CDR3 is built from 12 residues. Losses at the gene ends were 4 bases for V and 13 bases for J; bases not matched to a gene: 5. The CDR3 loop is CASSSTGGTQFF. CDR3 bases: TGTGCCAGCAGTTCCACAGGGGGCACTCAGTTCTTC.

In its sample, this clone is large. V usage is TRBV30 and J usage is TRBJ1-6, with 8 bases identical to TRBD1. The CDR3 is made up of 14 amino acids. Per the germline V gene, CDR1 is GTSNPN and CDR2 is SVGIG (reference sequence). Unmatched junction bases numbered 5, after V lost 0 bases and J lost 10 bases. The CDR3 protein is CAWSVQGGGSPLHF. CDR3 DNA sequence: TGTGCCTGGAGTGTACAGGGGGGAGGATCACCCCTCCACTTT.

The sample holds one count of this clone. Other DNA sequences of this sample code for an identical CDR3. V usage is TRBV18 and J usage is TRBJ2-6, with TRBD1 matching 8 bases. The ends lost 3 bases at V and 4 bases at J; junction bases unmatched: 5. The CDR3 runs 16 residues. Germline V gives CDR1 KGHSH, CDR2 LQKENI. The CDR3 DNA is TGTGCCAGCTCACCGCAGGGGGCGGCAGGGGCCAACGTCCTGACTTTC. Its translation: CASSPQGAAGANVLTF.